This TCR beta chain is from a study of blood T cell repertoires in COVID-19. At the level of the study: Sample material is recorded as cDNA or gDNA derived from T cells, B-cell-depleted T cells, or PBMCs.

Germline CDR1 SNHLY, CDR2 FYNNEI. Losses at the gene ends were 5 bases for V and 5 bases for J; bases not matched to a gene: 4. The CDR3 sequence is 13 residues long. The data were produced by immunoSEQ multiplex PCR, yet TCRdb's version contains in-frame clones alone and is incomplete. The data show about 180,000 clones, roughly 87% seen once. The gene calls are TRBV2 and TRBJ1-2; TRBD1 matches 8 bases. The sequenced sample consisted of PBMCs or T cells enriched from blood (not recorded which). This TCR was sampled from a human donor with acute COVID-19. The donor label of this sample is uncertain. CDR3 amino acids: CASSRDRRYGYTF. For the CDR3, the DNA is TGTGCCAGCAGTAGGGACAGGCGGTATGGCTACACCTTC. The full variable domain, rest sourced from reference TRBV2 and TRBJ1-2, is EPEVTQTPSHQVTQMGQEVILRCVPISNHLYFYWYRQILGQKVEFLVSFYNNEISEKSEIFDDQFSVERPDGSNFTLKIRSTKLEDSAMYFCASSRDRRYGYTFGSGTRLTVV.